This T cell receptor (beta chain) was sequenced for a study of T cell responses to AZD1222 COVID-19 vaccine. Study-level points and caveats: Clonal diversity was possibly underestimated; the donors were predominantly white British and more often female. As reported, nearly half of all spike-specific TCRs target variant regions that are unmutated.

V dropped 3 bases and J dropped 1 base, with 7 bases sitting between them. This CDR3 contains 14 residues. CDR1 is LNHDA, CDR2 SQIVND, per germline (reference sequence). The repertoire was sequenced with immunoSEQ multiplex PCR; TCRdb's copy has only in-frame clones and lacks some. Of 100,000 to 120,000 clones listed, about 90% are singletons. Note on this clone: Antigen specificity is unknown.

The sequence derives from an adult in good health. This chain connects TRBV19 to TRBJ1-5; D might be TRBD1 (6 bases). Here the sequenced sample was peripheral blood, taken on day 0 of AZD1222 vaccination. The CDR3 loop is CASSIRGSNQPQHF. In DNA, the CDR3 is TGTGCCAGTAGTATTAGGGGGAGCAATCAGCCCCAGCATTTT.